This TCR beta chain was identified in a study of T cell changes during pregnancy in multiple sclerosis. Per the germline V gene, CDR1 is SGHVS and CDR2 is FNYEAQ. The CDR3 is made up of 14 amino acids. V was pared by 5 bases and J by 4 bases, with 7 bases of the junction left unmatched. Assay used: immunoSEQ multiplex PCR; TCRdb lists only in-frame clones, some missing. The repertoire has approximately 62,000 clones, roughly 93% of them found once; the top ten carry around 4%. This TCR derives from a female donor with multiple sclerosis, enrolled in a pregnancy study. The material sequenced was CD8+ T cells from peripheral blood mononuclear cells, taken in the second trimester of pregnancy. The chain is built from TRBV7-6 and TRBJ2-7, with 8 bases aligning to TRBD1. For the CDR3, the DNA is TGTGCCAGCAGCCCTGCAGGACAGGGTTACGAGCAGTACTTC. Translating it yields CASSPAGQGYEQYF.